This T cell receptor beta chain came from a study of cytotoxic CD8 clonotypes in ibrutinib-treated CLL. Overall study context: Following treatment for a median roughly 11 months, range 6 to 36, response samples were then taken. The study's findings and limits: Baseline values of clonality outstripped age-matched healthy donors and followed circulating CD8+ T-cell counts.

Profiled with immunoSEQ multiplex PCR; TCRdb holds only in-frame clones, not every one. The data contain around 140,000 clones, about three quarters of them singletons. The V gene lost 4 bases and the J gene lost 4 bases, with 8 bases spanning the gap. Germline assignment: CDR1 LGHNA and CDR2 YSLEER. This CDR3 has 14 amino acids. This clone was observed a handful of times. As yet, its antigen is unknown. In the same sample, other DNA sequences code for this CDR3. This chain links TRBV4-3 with TRBJ2-6; D unclear. The material was PBMCs, obtained after 24 months of ibrutinib treatment. This clonotype was obtained from a human donor with chronic lymphocytic leukemia. CDR3 bases: TGCGCCAGCAGCCTAAGTTCCGGGGCCAACGTCCTGACTTTC. As protein: CASSLSSGANVLTF.